One sample yielded the 2 T cell receptor beta chains listed below, sequenced in a study of Ad26.COV2.S vaccination and SARS-CoV-2 variants. Here immunoSEQ multiplex PCR was the method, and the copy in TCRdb shows in-frame clones only, minus some. Among about 480,000 clones listed, around 88% were seen once. Specified treatment: around 19 received Ad26.COV2.S at low or high dose, single or two shots; about 5 received placebo; per-sample allocation not given. The samples were gathered on day 63 after the first injection of vaccine or placebo. Specimen: peripheral blood, collected in a trial of Ad26.COV2.S vaccine versus placebo. The receptors shown here come from a person aged 18 to 65 who received the Ad26.COV2.S COVID-19 vaccine or a placebo.

This clone occurred once. The V and J genes are TRBV12-3 or TRBV12-4 and TRBJ1-2; 7 bases align to TRBD1. This CDR3 has 13 amino acids. The ends lost 7 bases at V and 3 bases at J; junction bases unmatched: 5. In DNA, the CDR3 is TGTGCCAGCACTTTTGGGACAGACTATGGCTACACCTTC. This sequence encodes CASTFGTDYGYTF.

The V call is TRBV10-3, the J call TRBJ2-1, with D possibly being TRBD1 (5 bases). CDR3 length: 12 amino acids. The V gene's germline CDR1 is ENHRY and CDR2 SYGVKD. DNA for the CDR3: TGTGGGGCTAGTAAGGGGCCCGATGAGCAGTTCTTC. Protein: CGASKGPDEQFF.